This T cell receptor beta chain derives from a study of technical replicates of blood from a few donors. Trimming at V came to 0 bases and at J to 4 bases, leaving 3 bases not matched to a gene. CDR3 length: 16 amino acids. Germline V gives CDR1 MNHEY, CDR2 SVGAGI. Clones were sequenced by immunoSEQ multiplex PCR, and TCRdb holds only the in-frame ones, with some missing. This sample carries 100,000 or so clones, around 95% of them seen once, and the ten largest clones take 0.24%. The source of this sequence is a human donor in good health. The chain carries TRBV6-5 and TRBJ2-7; TRBD2 matches at 13 bases. Sequenced input: T cells isolated from PBMCs. CDR3 residues: CASSYSKGLAGYEQYF. CDR3 DNA: TGTGCCAGCAGTTACTCGAAGGGACTAGCGGGGTACGAGCAGTACTTC.